This TCR beta chain stems from a study of cytomegalovirus exposure and HLA in healthy donors (dated by TCRdb to the late 2010s). For the study in its entirety: According to an earlier analysis of several hundred of the donors, some 180 million T cells yielded 117 million unique TCR beta sequences and roughly 280 Gb of sequence data. Around 300 gigabases of sequencing data and 70 million to 85 million unique TCR sequences were included in an early release covering about 620 HLA-typed donors. Of the 300 to 450 genotyped donors, approximately 82% fell in the genetic ancestry cluster associated with self-reported Caucasian donors. The study was designed to test whether signatures of past pathogen exposure could be identified by cataloging public T cell receptors. Using immunosequencing, the study profiled T cell repertoires from fewer than 700 subjects and related those repertoires to cytomegalovirus serostatus. A separate validation cohort of roughly 110 different subjects was used in addition to the approximately 700-subject first cohort. To predict cytomegalovirus infection status, the study brought together high-throughput TCR immunosequencing, statistical association of individual TCRs with disease status, and machine learning. A later analysis re-analyzed previously published TCR beta repertoires from 666 donors and added high-resolution HLA genotyping to study TCR occurrence patterns. Rather than using new phenotypic data, the later analysis identified candidate immune exposures from TCR beta sequences and from how often those sequences occurred across donors. To decide whether each TCR beta V gene segment behaved as functional or pseudogenic, an earlier analysis of some 600 of the donors relied on high-throughput TCR beta sequencing. Donor age, sex, ethnicity and CMV serostatus were compiled together with the repertoire data. A later genetic analysis took genome-wide SNP genotypes for about three fifths of the roughly 670 donors and used that subset as a discovery cohort. Every repertoire in the discovery cohort had been generated on one and the same sequencing platform. Class I and class II HLA loci were covered by the typing at four-digit resolution. The number of typed donors differed by locus: roughly 629-630 for A, B, C, DRB1 and DQB1; some 500 for DQA1; fewer than 610 for DPA1; and 450 to 480 for DPB1. Because of strong linkage in the cohort, a few DR-DQ haplotypes were treated as single units for association and clustering. Across around 400 genotyped donors of the cohort, an average of about 240,000 unique TCR beta nucleotide sequences per donor were sequenced, and roughly 18% of those sequences were non-productive. Overall study results and their limits: A further reported finding was that TCR beta sequences accurately predicted the HLA-A and HLA-B alleles for most subjects in the first cohort. A later genetic analysis associated a missense DCLRE1C variant with V-gene and J-gene trimming of TCR beta chains, and an independent cohort replicated the association. In a later analysis, TCR association rates were found to vary across HLA loci, with the most associated TCRs seen for DRB1 alleles and the fewest for HLA-C alleles. In a later analysis, several top co-occurrence clusters were reported to appear linked to parvovirus B19, influenza, CMV and Epstein-Barr virus. Presence/absence analyses assumed roughly uniform sequencing depth across donors, an assumption that may not hold. Cytomegalovirus status was reported to be diagnosed by the classifier with high specificity and sensitivity in both the original and validation cohorts. HLA typing was unavailable for some donors at each locus, so association tests used only the typed subset. Correlated functional status among segregating V segments might be attributable to linkage disequilibrium, but an unknown experimental factor could not be ruled out. Compared with the approximately 720-donor mean, donors in an Asian-associated ancestry cluster had fewer N-insertions in productive TCRs, according to a later genetic analysis. In a later analysis, most CMV-associated TCR beta chains were found to appear HLA-restricted, with HLA associations seemingly driven largely by CMV exposure. For the cohort, immune exposure information was limited to CMV serostatus. While some public TCRs were present in many individuals, most TCR sequences turned up only very rarely across donors. Broadly in line with IMGT annotations, most TCR beta V segments showed up in productive rearrangements about 90% or about 30% of the time in an earlier analysis of 587 of the donors. In this cohort, only TCR beta chains were sequenced, and detectable features were limited by the absence of alpha or paired-chain data. Specific HLA alleles were associated with roughly 17,000 TCR beta sequences at a false discovery rate of 0.05 in a later analysis. In a later analysis, HLA-associated TCR beta chains were found to be more clonally expanded and to have lower generation probabilities than equally common non-associated chains. The 87-base-pair reads could not distinguish some IMGT-functional V segments, including TRBV6-2 and TRBV6-3, so those segments were excluded. Assigning TCR associations to individual alleles was difficult when HLA alleles, especially DR and DQ, strongly co-occurred. The authors suggested that the approach could potentially be generalized to other disease states and immunological phenotypes. A few of the identified cytomegalovirus-associated TCR beta chains were confirmed in vitro to be specific for cytomegalovirus antigens. In the study, some 180 TCR beta chains were listed as associated with cytomegalovirus. A group of highly shared sequence variants was considered likely to be a technical artifact of the sequencing pipeline. Seventeen rarely observed V segments, including chromosome 9 orphons, were excluded from the earlier analysis of approximately 600 of the donors because counts were too low.

The junction shows trimming of 2 bases on V and 8 bases on J, plus 15 bases between the germline ends. Taken from cysteine to phenylalanine, the CDR3 has 14 residues. Only the CDR3 portion is preserved as DNA: 42 bases, with reading frame beginning at the first base. CDR1 is given as SGHAT and CDR2 as FQNNGV, both from the germline V gene. Libraries were made using the immunoSEQ multiplex PCR assay. The multiplex PCR relied on a mix of 60 forward primers for TCR Vbeta segments and 13 reverse primers for TCR Jbeta segments. A multiplex PCR assay on genomic DNA amplified the CDR3 region of rearranged TCR beta genes. Amplified TCR beta libraries were sequenced as 87-base-pair reads on the Illumina HiSeq System. On the study's bioinformatics: Across the 600 to 700 repertoires, a later analysis counted 75 million to 90 million unique TCR beta chains, around 10 million of which were shared by at least two donors. To remove PCR and sequencing errors, raw reads were error-corrected and collapsed into unique sequences using a nearest-neighbor algorithm that merged closely related sequences. V, D and J gene segments were assigned by aligning CDR3 sequences to IMGT reference sequences. For a sequence to be retained, a match of at least six nucleotides to both a V gene segment and a J gene segment was required. A rearrangement was called productive if the CDR3 had no stop codons and remained in frame with V and J, and every other rearrangement was called non-productive. CDR3 was defined according to IMGT convention as the region running from the second conserved V-encoded cysteine to the conserved J-encoded phenylalanine. In an earlier analysis of approximately 590 of the donors, sequences lacking an unambiguous match to a single V gene segment were excluded. In an earlier analysis of 450 to 750 of the donors, a V segment was called functional when productive rearrangements were above 56.7%, and segregating when the standard deviation between donors exceeded 5%. A statistical classification framework was developed to diagnose cytomegalovirus status using the catalog of TCR beta chain sequences. In a later analysis, V and J genes were assigned by comparing TCR nucleotide sequences against IMGT/GENE-DB human TR gene sequences. The TCRdist pipeline was used in a later analysis to assign CDR3 sequences and most-parsimonious VDJ recombination scenarios. In a later analysis, each TCR beta chain was defined by its CDR3 amino acid sequence together with its V-gene family, and reads lacking a unique V-gene family were excluded. In a later analysis, around 650 highly shared, low-generation-probability nucleotide sequences were removed to address suspected cross-contamination and a sequencing artifact. For each public chain, a later analysis derived a clonal expansion index from normalized ranks of inferred template counts within each repertoire. A later analysis computed generation probabilities with a VDJ recombination model fitted to out-of-frame rearrangements, and checked the results against IGoR. In a later analysis, hypergeometric tests were used to score TCR-TCR, TCR-HLA and TCR-CMV co-occurrence, with a repertoire-size bias correction applied to TCR pairs. A later analysis estimated false discovery rates by permuting HLA or CMV assignments 20 times. In a later analysis, co-occurring TCRs were grouped using DBSCAN, and TCRdist sequence similarity was added for clustering within HLA-allele-positive subsets. For co-occurrence clustering, repertoires with fewer than 30,000 or more than 120,000 public chains were excluded, along with roughly five repertoires with anomalous nucleotide sharing. TCRdb took this table from immuneACCESS and kept in-frame rearrangements with V and J called. Such tables lack part of the clones; where checked against another copy, unresolved V genes explain under half of the gap, and the rest is unexplained. V and J calls plus clone size are reproduced from that table; the DNA served to infer D and trimming. A total of approximately 160,000 clones appear in this sample, around 85% of them only once. About 1.9% of the sample comes from the top ten.

Note on this clone: Its antigen is currently not known. No much larger clone is present one base from it, and per-base qualities are unavailable.

The cohort consisted of 650 to 850 healthy bone marrow donors. All cohort members were sampled while nominally healthy, although unrecorded immune exposures were likely present. Of the approximately 700 cohort members, about 280 had positive CMV serostatus and approximately 400 had negative CMV serostatus, and CMV serostatus was not recorded for the donor. A peripheral blood sample was collected from each donor, and TCR beta sequencing was performed on peripheral blood mononuclear cells. The Qiagen DNeasy Blood Extraction Kit was used to extract genomic DNA from the blood cell samples. In this chain, TRBV11-2 is recombined with TRBJ1-2, with an unclear D gene assignment. The sequenced sample consisted of PBMCs. This clonotype was sampled from a human donor in good health. The DNA reads as follows: TGTGCCAGCAGCTTATCCCCCTCTCGCGGCGGCTACACCTTC. It encodes CASSLSPSRGGYTF.